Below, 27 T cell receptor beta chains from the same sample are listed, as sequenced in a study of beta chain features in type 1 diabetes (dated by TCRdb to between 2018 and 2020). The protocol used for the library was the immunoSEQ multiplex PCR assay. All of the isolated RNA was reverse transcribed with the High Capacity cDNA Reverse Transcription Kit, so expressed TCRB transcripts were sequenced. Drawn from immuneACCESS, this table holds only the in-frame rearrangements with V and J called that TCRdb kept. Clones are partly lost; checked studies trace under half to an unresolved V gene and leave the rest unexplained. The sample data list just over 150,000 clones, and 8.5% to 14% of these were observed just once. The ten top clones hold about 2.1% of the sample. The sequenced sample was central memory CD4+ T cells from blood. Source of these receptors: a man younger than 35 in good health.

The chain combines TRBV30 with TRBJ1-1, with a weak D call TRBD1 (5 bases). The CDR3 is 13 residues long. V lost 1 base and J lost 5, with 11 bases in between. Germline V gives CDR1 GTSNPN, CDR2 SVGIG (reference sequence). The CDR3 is CAWSGQLETEAFF. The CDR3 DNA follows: TGTGCCTGGAGTGGACAGCTGGAGACTGAAGCTTTCTTT.

The CDR3: CATSRRLAPGVDIQYF. As DNA, the CDR3 is TGTGCCACTTCTAGGAGACTAGCGCCAGGGGTGGACATTCAGTACTTC. V and J are TRBV2 and TRBJ2-4, with 8 bases that match TRBD2. Germline lookup yields CDR1 SNHLY and CDR2 FYNNEI. The CDR3 is 16 residues long. V lost 10 bases, J lost 8 bases, and 19 bases stayed unmatched.

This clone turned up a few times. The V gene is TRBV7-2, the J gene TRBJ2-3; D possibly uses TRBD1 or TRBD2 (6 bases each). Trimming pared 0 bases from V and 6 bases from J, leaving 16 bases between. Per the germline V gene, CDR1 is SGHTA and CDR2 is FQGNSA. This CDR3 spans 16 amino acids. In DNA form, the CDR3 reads TGTGCCAGCAGCTTAGCCCCTAGACAGGCGGGGGATACGCAGTATTTT. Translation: CASSLAPRQAGDTQYF.

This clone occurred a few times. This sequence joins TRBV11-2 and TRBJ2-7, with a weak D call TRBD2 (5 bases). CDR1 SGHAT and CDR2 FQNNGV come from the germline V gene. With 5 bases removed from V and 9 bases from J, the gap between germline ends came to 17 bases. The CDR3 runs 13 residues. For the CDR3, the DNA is TGTGCCAGCAGCCAAGATCGGGGAAACGGGCAGTACTTC. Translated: CASSQDRGNGQYF.

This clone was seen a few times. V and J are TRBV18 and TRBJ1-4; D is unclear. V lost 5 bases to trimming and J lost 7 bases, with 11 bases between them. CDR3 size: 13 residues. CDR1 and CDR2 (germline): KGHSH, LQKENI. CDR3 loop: CASSTGNSEKLFF. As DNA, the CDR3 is TGTGCCAGCTCAACGGGGAACTCTGAAAAACTGTTTTTT. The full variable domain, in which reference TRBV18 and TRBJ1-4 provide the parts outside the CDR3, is NAGVMQNPRHLVRRRGQEARLRCSPMKGHSHVYWYRQLPEEGLKFMVYLQKENIIDESGMPKERFSAEFPKEGPSILRIQQVVRGDSAAYFCASSTGNSEKLFFGSGTQLSVL.

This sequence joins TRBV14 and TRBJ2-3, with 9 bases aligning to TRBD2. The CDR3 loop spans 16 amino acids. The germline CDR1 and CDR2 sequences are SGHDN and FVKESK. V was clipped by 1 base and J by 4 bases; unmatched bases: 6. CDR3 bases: TGTGCCAGCAGCCAAGGTGCTGCGGGAGGGGCAGATACGCAGTATTTT. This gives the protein CASSQGAAGGADTQYF.

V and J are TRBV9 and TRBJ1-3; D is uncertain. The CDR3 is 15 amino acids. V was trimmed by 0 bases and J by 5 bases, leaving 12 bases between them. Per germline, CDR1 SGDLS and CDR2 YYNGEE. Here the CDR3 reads CASSVGQRSRNTIYF. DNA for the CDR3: TGTGCCAGCAGCGTAGGGCAGCGCTCACGAAACACCATATATTTT.

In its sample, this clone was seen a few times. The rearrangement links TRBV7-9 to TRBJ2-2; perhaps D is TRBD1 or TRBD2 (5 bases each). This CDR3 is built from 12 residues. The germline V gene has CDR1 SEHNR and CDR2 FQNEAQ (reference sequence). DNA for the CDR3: TGTGCTAGAGCCCGGGGCCCCGGGGAGCTGTTTTTT. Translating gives CARARGPGELFF.

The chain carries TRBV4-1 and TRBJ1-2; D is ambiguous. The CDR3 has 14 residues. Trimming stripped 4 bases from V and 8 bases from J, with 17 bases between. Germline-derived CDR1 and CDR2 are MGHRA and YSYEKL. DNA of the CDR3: TGCGCCAGCAGCCGACCCGAGAGATGGCAAGGCTACACCTTC. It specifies CASSRPERWQGYTF.

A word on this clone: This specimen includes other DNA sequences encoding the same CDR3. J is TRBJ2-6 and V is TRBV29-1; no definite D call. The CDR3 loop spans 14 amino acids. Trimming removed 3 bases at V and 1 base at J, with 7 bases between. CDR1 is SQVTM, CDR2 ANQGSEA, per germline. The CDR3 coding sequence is TGCAGCGTTGACCAAGAATCTGGGGCCAACGTCCTGACTTTC. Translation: CSVDQESGANVLTF.

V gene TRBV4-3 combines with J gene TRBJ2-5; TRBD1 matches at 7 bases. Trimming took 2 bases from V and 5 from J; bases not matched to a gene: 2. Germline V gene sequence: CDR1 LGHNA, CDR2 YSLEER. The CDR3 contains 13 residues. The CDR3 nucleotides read TGCGCCAGCAGCCAATCACAGGGGGAGACCCAGTACTTC. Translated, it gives CASSQSQGETQYF.

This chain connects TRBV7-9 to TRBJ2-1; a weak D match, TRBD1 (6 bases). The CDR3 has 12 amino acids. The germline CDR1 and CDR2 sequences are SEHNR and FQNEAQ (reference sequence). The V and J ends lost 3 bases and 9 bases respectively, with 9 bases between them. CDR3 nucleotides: TGTGCCAGCAGCTTCTCAGGGGTTGAGCAGTTCTTC. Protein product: CASSFSGVEQFF. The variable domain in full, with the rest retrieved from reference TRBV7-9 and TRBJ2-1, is DTGVSQNPRHKITKRGQNVTFRCDPISEHNRLYWYRQTLGQGPEFLTYFQNEAQLEKSRLLSDRFSAERPKGSFSTLEIQRTEQGDSAMYLCASSFSGVEQFFGPGTRLTVL.

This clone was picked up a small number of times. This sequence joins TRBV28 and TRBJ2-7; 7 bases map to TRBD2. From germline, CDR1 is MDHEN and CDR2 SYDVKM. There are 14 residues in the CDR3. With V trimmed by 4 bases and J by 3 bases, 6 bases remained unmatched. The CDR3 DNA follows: TGTGCCAGCAGTTCTGCTAGCGGTGACTACGAGCAGTACTTC. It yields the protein CASSSASGDYEQYF.

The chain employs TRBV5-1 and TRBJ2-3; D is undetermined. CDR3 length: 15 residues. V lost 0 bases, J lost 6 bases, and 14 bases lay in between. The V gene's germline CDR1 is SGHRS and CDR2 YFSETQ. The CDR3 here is CASSLASVTADTQYF. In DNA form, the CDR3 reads TGCGCCAGCAGCTTGGCATCCGTGACGGCGGATACGCAGTATTTT.

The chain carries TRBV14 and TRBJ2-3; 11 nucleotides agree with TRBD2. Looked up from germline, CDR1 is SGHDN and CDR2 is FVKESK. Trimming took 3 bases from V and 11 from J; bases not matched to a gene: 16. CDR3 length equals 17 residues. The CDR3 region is CASSHLTSGSLQGRQYF. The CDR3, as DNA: TGTGCCAGCAGCCACCTCACTAGCGGGAGTCTCCAAGGAAGGCAGTATTTT.

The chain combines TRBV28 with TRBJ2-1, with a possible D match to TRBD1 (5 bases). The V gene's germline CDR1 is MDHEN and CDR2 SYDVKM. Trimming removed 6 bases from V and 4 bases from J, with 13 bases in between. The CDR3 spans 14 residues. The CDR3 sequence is CASRSRQSYNEQFF. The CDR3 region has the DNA TGTGCCAGCAGGTCCAGACAGTCTTACAATGAGCAGTTCTTC.

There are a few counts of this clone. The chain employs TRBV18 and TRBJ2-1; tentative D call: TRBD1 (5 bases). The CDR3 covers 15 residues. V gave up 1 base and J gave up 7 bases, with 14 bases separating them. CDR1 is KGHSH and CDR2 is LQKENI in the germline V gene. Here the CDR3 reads CASSPQGHNGNEQFF. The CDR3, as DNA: TGTGCCAGCTCACCACAGGGGCACAATGGAAATGAGCAGTTCTTC.

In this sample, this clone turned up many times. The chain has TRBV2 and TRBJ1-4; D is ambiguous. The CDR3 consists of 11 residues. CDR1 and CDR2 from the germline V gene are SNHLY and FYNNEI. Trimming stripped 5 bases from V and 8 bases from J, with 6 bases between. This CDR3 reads CASSPTEKLFF. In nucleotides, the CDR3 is TGTGCCAGCAGTCCGACGGAAAAACTGTTTTTT.

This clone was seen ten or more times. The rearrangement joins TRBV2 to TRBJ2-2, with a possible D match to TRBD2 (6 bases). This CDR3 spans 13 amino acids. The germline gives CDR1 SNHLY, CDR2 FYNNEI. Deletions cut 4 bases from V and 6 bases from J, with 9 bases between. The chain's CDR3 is CASSVGEAGELFF. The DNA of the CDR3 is TGTGCCAGCAGTGTGGGGGAGGCCGGGGAGCTGTTTTTT.

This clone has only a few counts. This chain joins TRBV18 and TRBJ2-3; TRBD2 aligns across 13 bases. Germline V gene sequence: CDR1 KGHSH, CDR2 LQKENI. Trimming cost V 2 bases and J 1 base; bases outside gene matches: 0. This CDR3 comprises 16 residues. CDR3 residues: CASSPGLAGGTDTQYF. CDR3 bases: TGTGCCAGCTCACCAGGACTAGCGGGAGGCACAGATACGCAGTATTTT.

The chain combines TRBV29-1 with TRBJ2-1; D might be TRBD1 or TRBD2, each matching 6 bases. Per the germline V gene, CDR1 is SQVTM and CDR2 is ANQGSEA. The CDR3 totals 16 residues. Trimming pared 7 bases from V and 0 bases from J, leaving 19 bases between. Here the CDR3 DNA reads TGCAGCGGGTACGGGGGCGGCAGAAGCTCCTACAATGAGCAGTTCTTC. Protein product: CSGYGGGRSSYNEQFF.

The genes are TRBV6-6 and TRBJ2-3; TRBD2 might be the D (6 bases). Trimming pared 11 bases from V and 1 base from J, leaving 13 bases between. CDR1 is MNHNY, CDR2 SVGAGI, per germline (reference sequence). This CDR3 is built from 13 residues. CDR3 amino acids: CASTRDRTDTQYF. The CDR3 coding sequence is TGTGCCTCGACGCGGGACCGCACAGATACGCAGTATTTT.

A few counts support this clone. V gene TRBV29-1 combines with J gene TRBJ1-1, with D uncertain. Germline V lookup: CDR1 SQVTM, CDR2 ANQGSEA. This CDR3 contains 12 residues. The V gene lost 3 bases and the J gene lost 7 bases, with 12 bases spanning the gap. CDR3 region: CSVEMGGLEAFF. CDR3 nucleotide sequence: TGCAGCGTTGAGATGGGAGGCCTTGAAGCTTTCTTT.

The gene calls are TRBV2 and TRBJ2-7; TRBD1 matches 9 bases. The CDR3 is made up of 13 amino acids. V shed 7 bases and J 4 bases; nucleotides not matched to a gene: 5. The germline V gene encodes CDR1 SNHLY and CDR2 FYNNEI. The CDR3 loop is CASIRGTGYEQYF. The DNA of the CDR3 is TGTGCCAGCATCCGCGGGACAGGGTACGAGCAGTACTTC.

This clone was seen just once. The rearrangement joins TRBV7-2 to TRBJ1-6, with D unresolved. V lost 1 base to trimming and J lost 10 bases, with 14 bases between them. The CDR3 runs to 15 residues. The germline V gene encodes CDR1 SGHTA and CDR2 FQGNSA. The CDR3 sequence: CASSLEGPPASPLHF. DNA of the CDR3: TGTGCCAGCAGCTTAGAAGGACCGCCGGCGTCACCCCTCCACTTT.

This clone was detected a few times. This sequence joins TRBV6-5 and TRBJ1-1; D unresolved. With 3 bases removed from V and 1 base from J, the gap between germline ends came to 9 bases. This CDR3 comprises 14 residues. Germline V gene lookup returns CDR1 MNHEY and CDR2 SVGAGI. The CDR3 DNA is TGTGCCAGCAGTTATGCACTAAAGAACACTGAAGCTTTCTTT. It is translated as CASSYALKNTEAFF.

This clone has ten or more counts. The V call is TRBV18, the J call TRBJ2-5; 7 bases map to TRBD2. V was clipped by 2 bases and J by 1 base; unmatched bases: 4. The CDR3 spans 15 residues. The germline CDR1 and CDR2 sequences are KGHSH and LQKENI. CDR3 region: CASSPARGIQETQYF. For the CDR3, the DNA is TGTGCCAGCTCACCAGCGCGGGGGATCCAAGAGACCCAGTACTTC. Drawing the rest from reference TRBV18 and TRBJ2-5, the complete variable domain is NAGVMQNPRHLVRRRGQEARLRCSPMKGHSHVYWYRQLPEEGLKFMVYLQKENIIDESGMPKERFSAEFPKEGPSILRIQQVVRGDSAAYFCASSPARGIQETQYFGPGTRLLVL.